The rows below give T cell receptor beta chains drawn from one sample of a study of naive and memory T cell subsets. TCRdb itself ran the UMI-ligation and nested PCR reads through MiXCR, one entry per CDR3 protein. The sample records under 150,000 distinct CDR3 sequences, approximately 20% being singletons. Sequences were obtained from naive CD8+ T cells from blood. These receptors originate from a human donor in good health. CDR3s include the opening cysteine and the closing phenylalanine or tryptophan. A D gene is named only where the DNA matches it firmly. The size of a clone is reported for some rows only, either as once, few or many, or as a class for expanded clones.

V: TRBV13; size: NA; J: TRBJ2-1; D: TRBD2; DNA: TGTGCCAGCAGCTACCTAACTAGCGGGAGGCAAAGCTCCTACAATGAGCAGTTCTTC; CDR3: CASSYLTSGRQSSYNEQFF
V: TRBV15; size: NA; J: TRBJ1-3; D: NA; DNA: TGTGCCACCAGCAGAGGGGAACAGTTCCGAAACATATATTTT; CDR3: CATSRGEQFRNIYF
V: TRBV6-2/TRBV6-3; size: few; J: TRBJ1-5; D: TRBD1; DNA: TGTGCCAGCAGATTCGAGGGGGCGGATCAGCCCCAGCATTTT; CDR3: CASRFEGADQPQHF
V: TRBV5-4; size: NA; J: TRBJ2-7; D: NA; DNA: TGTGCCAGCAGCTTGATCGGGGATCGGAACGAGCAGTACTTC; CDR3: CASSLIGDRNEQYF
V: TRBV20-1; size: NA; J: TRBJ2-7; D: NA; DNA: TGCAGTGCTAGCCACAGTGTGTCCTACGAGCAGTACTTC; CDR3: CSASHSVSYEQYF
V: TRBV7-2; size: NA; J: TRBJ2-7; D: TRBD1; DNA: TGTGCCAGCACCCCATCGACAGGGCTCTACGAGCAGTACTTC; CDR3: CASTPSTGLYEQYF
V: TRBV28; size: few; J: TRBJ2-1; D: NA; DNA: TGTGCCAGCAGTTTCGGCCCGAGCTCCTACAATGAGCAGTTCTTC; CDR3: CASSFGPSSYNEQFF
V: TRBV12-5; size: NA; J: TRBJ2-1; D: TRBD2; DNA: TGTGCTAGTGGTTTCCAGGGACTAGCGGGAGGGCAGCATGAGCAGTTCTTC; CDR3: CASGFQGLAGGQHEQFF
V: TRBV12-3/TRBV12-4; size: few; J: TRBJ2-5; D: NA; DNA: TGTGCCAGCAGTTTATGGACAGTTGGAGAGACCCAGTACTTC; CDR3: CASSLWTVGETQYF
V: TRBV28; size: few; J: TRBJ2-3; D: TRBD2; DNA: TGTGCCAGCACTATTAGCGGGGATAGCACAGATACGCAGTATTTT; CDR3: CASTISGDSTDTQYF
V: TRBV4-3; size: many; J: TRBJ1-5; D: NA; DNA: TGCGCCAGCAGCCAGTCTAACAGGGTTGATCAGCCCCAGCATTTT; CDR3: CASSQSNRVDQPQHF
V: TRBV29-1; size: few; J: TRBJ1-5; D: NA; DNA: TGCAGCGTTTGGGAGAGCAATCAGCCCCAGCATTTT; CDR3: CSVWESNQPQHF
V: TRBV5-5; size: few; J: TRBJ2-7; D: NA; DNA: TGTGCCAGCAGCTTGTTTAGTCCGGACCCCTACGAGCAGTACTTC; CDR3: CASSLFSPDPYEQYF
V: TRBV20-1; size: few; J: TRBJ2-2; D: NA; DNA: TGCAGTGCAAAGACGGACTCCGGGGAGCTGTTTTTT; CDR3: CSAKTDSGELFF
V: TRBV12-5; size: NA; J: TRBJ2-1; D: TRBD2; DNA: TGTGCTAGTGGTTTGGTCACTAGCGGGAGGGGGCTCTACAATGAGCAGTTCTTC; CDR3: CASGLVTSGRGLYNEQFF
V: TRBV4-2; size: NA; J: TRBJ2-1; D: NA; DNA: TGTGCCAGCAGCCAAGACGTAGCGACTACCTACAATGAGCAGTTCTTC; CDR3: CASSQDVATTYNEQFF
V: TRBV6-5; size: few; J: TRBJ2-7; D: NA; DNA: TGTGCCAGCAGTCCACCGGGGACGTATATCTACGAGCAGTACTTC; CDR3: CASSPPGTYIYEQYF
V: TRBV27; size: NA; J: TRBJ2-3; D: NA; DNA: TGTGCCAGCAGTTTTATAAGGGAGGATACGCAGTATTTT; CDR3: CASSFIREDTQYF
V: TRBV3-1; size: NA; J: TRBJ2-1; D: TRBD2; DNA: TGTGCCAGCAGCCACACCAGCGGGAGCCTCTACAATGAGCAGTTCTTC; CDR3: CASSHTSGSLYNEQFF
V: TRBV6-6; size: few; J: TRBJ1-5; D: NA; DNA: TGTGCCAGCAGTTACCCGACCCTCAATCAGCCCCAGCATTTT; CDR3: CASSYPTLNQPQHF
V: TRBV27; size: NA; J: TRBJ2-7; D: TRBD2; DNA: TGTGCCAGCAGCCGCGGACTAGCGGGAGGCCCAAGGTACGAGCAGTACTTC; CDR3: CASSRGLAGGPRYEQYF
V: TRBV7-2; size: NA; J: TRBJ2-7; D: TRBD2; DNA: TGTGCCAGCAGCCCCGGGGCCGGGAGGGCGGCCTACGAGCAGTACTTC; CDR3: CASSPGAGRAAYEQYF
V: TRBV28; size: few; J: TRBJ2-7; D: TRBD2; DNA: TGTGCCAGCAGTGTAGCGGGAGAAGGCGAGCAGTACTTC; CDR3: CASSVAGEGEQYF
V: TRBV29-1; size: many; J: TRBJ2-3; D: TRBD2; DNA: TGCAGCGTCGCCGGGACTAGCGGCACAGATACGCAGTATTTT; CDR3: CSVAGTSGTDTQYF
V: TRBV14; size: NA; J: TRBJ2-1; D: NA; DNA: TGTGCCAGCAGCCCAACCCGGTCCAGTAGCTCCTACAATGAGCAGTTCTTC; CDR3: CASSPTRSSSSYNEQFF
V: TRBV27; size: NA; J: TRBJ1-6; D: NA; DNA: TGTGCCAGCAGTTTATTGGGTCCAGGGGAGGATTCACCCCTCCACTTT; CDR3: CASSLLGPGEDSPLHF
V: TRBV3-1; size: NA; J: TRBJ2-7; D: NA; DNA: TGTGCCAGCAGCCAAGTTATCAGCCCCGACTACGAGCAGTACTTC; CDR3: CASSQVISPDYEQYF
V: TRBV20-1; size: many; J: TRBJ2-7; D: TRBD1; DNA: TGCAGTGCTAGGCCCACCGGGACAGGGATCCACGAGCAGTACTTC; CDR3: CSARPTGTGIHEQYF
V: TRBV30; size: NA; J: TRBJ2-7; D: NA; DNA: TGTGCCTGGAGCATAGGGAACTACGAGCAGTACTTC; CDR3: CAWSIGNYEQYF
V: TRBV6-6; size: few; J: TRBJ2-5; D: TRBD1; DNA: TGTGCCAGCAGTTACCCCGACAGGGCGGAGACCCAGTACTTC; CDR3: CASSYPDRAETQYF
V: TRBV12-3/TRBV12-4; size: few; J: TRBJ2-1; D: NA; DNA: TGTGCCAGCGGGGGGACCGGGTTGAACAATGAGCAGTTCTTC; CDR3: CASGGTGLNNEQFF
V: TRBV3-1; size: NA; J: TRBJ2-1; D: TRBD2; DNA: TGTGCCAGCAGCCAAGCTGGGACTAGCGGGGGGGGGTCCTACAATGAGCAGTTCTTC; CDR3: CASSQAGTSGGGSYNEQFF
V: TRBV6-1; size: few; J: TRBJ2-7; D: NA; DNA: TGTGCCAGCAGTGATACCACAACCTACGAGCAGTACTTC; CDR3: CASSDTTTYEQYF
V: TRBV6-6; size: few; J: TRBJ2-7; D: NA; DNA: TGTGCCAGCAGTTACTTGGCGGAAAGCTCCTACGAGCAGTACTTC; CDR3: CASSYLAESSYEQYF
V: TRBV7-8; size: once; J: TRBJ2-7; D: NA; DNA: TGTGCCAGCAGCTTAGGCAGGTTTGACTACGAGCAGTACTTC; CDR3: CASSLGRFDYEQYF
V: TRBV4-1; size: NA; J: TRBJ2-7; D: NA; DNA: TGCGCCAGCAGCCAAGATAAGGCCCACACGGGCGAGCAGTACTTC; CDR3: CASSQDKAHTGEQYF
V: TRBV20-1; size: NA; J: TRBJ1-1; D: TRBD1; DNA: TGCAGTGCTAGGGACAGGATTAACACTGAAGCTTTCTTT; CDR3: CSARDRINTEAFF
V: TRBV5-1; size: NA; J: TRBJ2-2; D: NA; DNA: TGCGCCAGCAGCCAGCGATACACCGGGGAGCTGTTTTTT; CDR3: CASSQRYTGELFF